The source of this T cell receptor beta chain is a study of cytomegalovirus exposure and HLA in healthy donors. Study-wide results and caveats: The authors judged a highly shared variant cluster likely a sequencing artifact. In a later analysis, a missense DCLRE1C variant was linked to TCR beta V- and J-gene trimming. Earlier results showed most TCR beta V segments being productive about 87% or about 30% of the time. By a later analysis, the bulk of CMV-associated TCR beta chains appeared HLA-restricted.

Researchers ran the PCR with 60 Vbeta and 13 Jbeta primers. TCRdb keeps only in-frame clones here, not all; method: immunoSEQ multiplex PCR. The top ten clones hold less than 8.5% of a sample with around 250,000 clones, about 86% of them seen once. This CDR3 spans 14 amino acids. The V end was cut by 4 bases, the J end by 1 base, with 10 bases between. Germline V CDR1 and CDR2: SGHRS, YFSETQ. A remark on this clone: Its antigen is currently unknown.

The sequence was collected from a woman aged 55-69 years in good health and CMV-seropositive. Sequenced: PBMCs. V and J are TRBV5-1 and TRBJ2-3; a weak D match, TRBD2 (6 bases). The CDR3 reads CASSRESGTDTQYF. The DNA for the CDR3 is TGCGCCAGCAGCCGGGAGTCCGGCACAGATACGCAGTATTTT. Together with reference TRBV5-1 and TRBJ2-3, the CDR3 gives the full variable domain: KAGVTQTPRYLIKTRGQQVTLSCSPISGHRSVSWYQQTPGQGLQFLFEYFSETQRNKGNFPGRFSGRQFSNSRSEMNVSTLELGDSALYLCASSRESGTDTQYFGPGTRLTVL.